The 3 T cell receptor beta chains given below trace back to one sample, sequenced in a study of T-cell reconstitution after alpha-beta-depleted transplantation in children. Preparation of the TCRbeta library involved a method that used unique molecular identifiers. TCRdb analysed the PCR reads with MiXCR anew, one entry per CDR3 protein. The repertoire has approximately 220,000 distinct CDR3 sequences, roughly 18% of them found once; the top ten carry 35% to 50%. The sample consisted of PBMCs, mostly from graft donor cells, taken 360 days after TCRalphabeta/CD19-depleted stem cell transplant. These receptors were taken from a male patient aged 2 to 9 who had a stem cell transplant for acute lymphoblastic leukemia, so the T cells may come from the graft donor.

This clonotype showed up just a few times. The V call is TRBV12-3 or TRBV12-4, the J call TRBJ1-2; a weak D match, TRBD1 (6 bases). V was trimmed by 5 bases and J by 4 bases, leaving 17 bases between them. The CDR3 sequence is 15 residues long. CDR3 coding DNA: TGTGCCAGCAGTCTCGACAACAGGGCCCCCTATGGCTACACCTTC. Protein product: CASSLDNRAPYGYTF.

Only a few counts were recorded for this clonotype. The rearrangement joins TRBV5-5 to TRBJ2-5; tentatively, D is TRBD2 (5 bases). Germline loops: CDR1 SGHKS, CDR2 YYEKEE (reference sequence). The V end lost 6 bases, the J end lost 4 bases, and 16 bases lay between the germline ends. This CDR3 region has 14 residues. In nucleotides, the CDR3 is TGTGCCAGCATGAGGTTCGGAGGCAGAGAGACCCAGTACTTC. The encoded protein is CASMRFGGRETQYF.

This clonotype was seen many times. The genes are TRBV12-3 or TRBV12-4 and TRBJ1-1; possibly TRBD1 for D (6 bases). Trimming stripped 6 bases from V and 6 bases from J, with 17 bases between. The CDR3 is made up of 14 amino acids. CDR3 sequence reads: CASSPGQTLPEAFF. For the CDR3, the DNA is TGTGCCAGCAGCCCTGGACAGACCCTTCCTGAAGCTTTCTTT.